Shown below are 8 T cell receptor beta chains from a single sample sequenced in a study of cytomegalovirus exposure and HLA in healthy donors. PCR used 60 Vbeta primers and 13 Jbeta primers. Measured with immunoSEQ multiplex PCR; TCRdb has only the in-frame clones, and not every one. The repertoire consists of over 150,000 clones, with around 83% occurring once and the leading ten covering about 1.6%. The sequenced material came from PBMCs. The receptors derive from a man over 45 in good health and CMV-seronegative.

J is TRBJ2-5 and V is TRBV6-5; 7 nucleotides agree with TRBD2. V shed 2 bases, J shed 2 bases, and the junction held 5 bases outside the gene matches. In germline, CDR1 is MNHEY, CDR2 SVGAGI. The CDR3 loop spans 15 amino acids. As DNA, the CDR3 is TGTGCCAGCAGTTACGAAGGAGCGGGACAAGAGACCCAGTACTTC. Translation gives CASSYEGAGQETQYF.

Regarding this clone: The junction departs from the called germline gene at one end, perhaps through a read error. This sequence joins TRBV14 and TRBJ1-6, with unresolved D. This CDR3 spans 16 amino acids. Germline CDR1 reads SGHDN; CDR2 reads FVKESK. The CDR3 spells CASSQEDTTYTSPLHF. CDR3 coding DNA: TGTGCCAGCAGCCAAGAAGACACGACGTATACTTCACCCCTCCACTTT.

The CDR3 DNA sequence: TGTGCCTGGAGTGGAGGGGGGAACACTGAAGCTTTCTTT. Amino acid sequence: CAWSGGGNTEAFF. This chain joins TRBV30 and TRBJ1-1, with D possibly TRBD1 on 6 matching bases. CDR3 length: 13 residues. The V and J ends lost 1 base and 1 base respectively, with 7 bases between them. The germline V gene has CDR1 GTSNPN and CDR2 SVGIG (reference sequence).

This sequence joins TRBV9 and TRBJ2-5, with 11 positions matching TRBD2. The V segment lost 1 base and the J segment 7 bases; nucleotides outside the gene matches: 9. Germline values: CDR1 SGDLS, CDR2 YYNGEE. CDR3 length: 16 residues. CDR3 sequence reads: CASSVQASGGLGTQYF. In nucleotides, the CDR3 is TGTGCCAGCAGCGTACAGGCTAGCGGGGGGCTGGGGACCCAGTACTTC.

CDR3: CASSTGQGGEQYF. Written as DNA, the CDR3 is TGTGCCAGTAGTACCGGACAGGGTGGGGAGCAGTACTTC. V is TRBV19 and J is TRBJ2-7; 8 nucleotides match TRBD1. This CDR3 spans 13 amino acids. The junction had 6 bases not matched to a gene; V was cut back by 4 bases and J by 7 bases. Germline assignment: CDR1 LNHDA and CDR2 SQIVND (reference sequence). The full variable domain, rest sourced from reference TRBV19 and TRBJ2-7, is DGGITQSPKYLFRKEGQNVTLSCEQNLNHDAMYWYRQDPGQGLRLIYYSQIVNDFQKGDIAEGYSVSREKKESFPLTVTSAQKNPTAFYLCASSTGQGGEQYFGPGTRLTVT.

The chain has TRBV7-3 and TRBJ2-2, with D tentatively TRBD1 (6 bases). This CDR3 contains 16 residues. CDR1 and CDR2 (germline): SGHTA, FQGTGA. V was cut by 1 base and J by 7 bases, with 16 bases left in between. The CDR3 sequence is CASSLRSQGYGGELFF. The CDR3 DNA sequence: TGTGCCAGCAGCTTAAGATCACAGGGTTACGGCGGGGAGCTGTTTTTT.

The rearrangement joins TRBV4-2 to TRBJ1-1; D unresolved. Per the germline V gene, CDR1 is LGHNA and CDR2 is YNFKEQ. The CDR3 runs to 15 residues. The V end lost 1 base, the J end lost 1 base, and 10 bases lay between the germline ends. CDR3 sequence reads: CASSQAVTENTEAFF. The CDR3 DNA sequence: TGTGCCAGCAGCCAAGCGGTCACCGAGAACACTGAAGCTTTCTTT.

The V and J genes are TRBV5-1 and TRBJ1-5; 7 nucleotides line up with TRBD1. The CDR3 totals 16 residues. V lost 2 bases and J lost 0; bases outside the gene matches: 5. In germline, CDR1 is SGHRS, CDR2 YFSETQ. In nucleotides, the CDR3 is TGCGCCAGCAGCTTATCAGGGACAGATAGCAATCAGCCCCAGCATTTT. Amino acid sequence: CASSLSGTDSNQPQHF. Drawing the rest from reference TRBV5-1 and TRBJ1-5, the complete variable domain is KAGVTQTPRYLIKTRGQQVTLSCSPISGHRSVSWYQQTPGQGLQFLFEYFSETQRNKGNFPGRFSGRQFSNSRSEMNVSTLELGDSALYLCASSLSGTDSNQPQHFGDGTRLSIL.